The 9 T cell receptor beta chains below come from one sample, sequenced in a study of T cells in Graves' hyperthyroidism and ophthalmopathy. The source material, RNA transcripts, was used to amplify TCR beta CDR3 regions. The HTBI primer set was used in a first-round RT-PCR of the TCR CDR3. Each CDR3 protein gets one entry after TCRdb re-called the multiplex PCR reads with MiXCR. Here the sample spans under 350,000 distinct CDR3 sequences, roughly a fifth being singletons. The sequenced sample was blood. These TCRs come from a woman in her forties or fifties with Graves' hyperthyroidism.

This clonotype came up many times. This chain connects TRBV3-1 to TRBJ2-1, with D unresolved. The CDR3 covers 13 residues. Trimming removed 2 bases at V and 2 bases at J, with 4 bases between. Germline V gene lookup returns CDR1 LGHDT and CDR2 YNNKEL (reference sequence). The CDR3 is CASSQQTYNEQFF. The CDR3 DNA follows: TGTGCCAGCAGCCAACAGACCTACAATGAGCAGTTCTTC.

This clonotype was counted at least ten times. The chain recombines TRBV6-1 with TRBJ1-2; 7 positions match TRBD1. CDR3 length equals 13 residues. Unmatched junction bases numbered 9, after V lost 6 bases and J lost 8 bases. CDR1 and CDR2 (germline): MNHNS, SASEGT. The chain's CDR3 is CASSPEQGRGYTF. CDR3 DNA: TGTGCCAGCAGCCCTGAACAGGGGCGAGGCTACACCTTC.

A few counts support this clonotype. This may be a read error: a much more frequent sequence differs by one nucleotide. The chain employs TRBV11-2 and TRBJ2-1; 13 positions match TRBD2. Trimming at V came to 5 bases and at J to 4 bases, leaving 5 bases not matched to a gene. This CDR3 region has 16 residues. CDR1 and CDR2 (germline): SGHAT, FQNNGV. CDR3 in amino acids: CASSARTSGGYNEQFF. In DNA form, the CDR3 reads TGTGCCAGCAGCGCCAGGACTAGCGGGGGATACAATGAGCAGTTCTTC. Full variable domain (rest looked up from reference TRBV11-2 and TRBJ2-1): EAGVAQSPRYKIIEKRQSVAFWCNPISGHATLYWYQQILGQGPKLLIQFQNNGVVDDSQLPKDRFSAERLKGVDSTLKIQPAKLEDSAVYLCASSARTSGGYNEQFFGPGTRLTVL.

This clonotype has at least ten counts. V usage is TRBV30 and J usage is TRBJ1-1; D uncertain. This CDR3 spans 10 amino acids. V lost 5 bases and J 7 bases, leaving 8 bases between the germline ends. Germline CDR1 is GTSNPN and CDR2 is SVGIG (reference sequence). The CDR3 bases are TGTGCCTGGGTCGGTAGTGAAGCTTTCTTT. Protein sequence: CAWVGSEAFF.

The rearrangement links TRBV20-1 to TRBJ2-5, with D possibly TRBD2 on 5 matching bases. Germline lookup yields CDR1 DFQATT and CDR2 SNEGSKA (reference sequence). Trimming took off 3 bases at V and 4 bases at J, with 9 bases between the two ends. The CDR3 has 12 amino acids. CDR3 region: CSASEGRETQYF. DNA for the CDR3: TGCAGTGCTAGTGAGGGCCGAGAGACCCAGTACTTC.

V gene TRBV9 combines with J gene TRBJ2-7, with D possibly TRBD1 on 6 matching bases. V shed 4 bases and J shed 3 bases, with 11 bases lying between them. This CDR3 contains 13 residues. Germline values: CDR1 SGDLS, CDR2 YYNGEE. The CDR3 nucleotides read TGTGCCAGCAGCCCCCCGGACAGCTACGAGCAGTACTTC. This translates into CASSPPDSYEQYF.

This clonotype was counted at least ten times. The V call is TRBV29-1, the J call TRBJ2-7; tentatively, D is TRBD1 or TRBD2 (5 bases each). CDR3 length: 11 amino acids. V gave up 8 bases and J gave up 4 bases, with 12 bases separating them. CDR1 is SQVTM and CDR2 is ANQGSEA in the germline V gene. CDR3 DNA: TGCAGCTACCGGGACGGATACGAGCAGTACTTC. This sequence encodes CSYRDGYEQYF.

This clonotype has a count of ten or more. This rearrangement joins TRBV27 to TRBJ2-3; 8 bases are shared with TRBD2. The CDR3 length is 14 residues. The V and J ends lost 5 bases and 2 bases, in that order; junction bases with no gene match: 3. The V gene's germline CDR1 is MNHEY and CDR2 SMNVEV (reference sequence). The CDR3 sequence: CASSTSGLTDTQYF. The CDR3 DNA is TGTGCCAGCAGTACTAGCGGCCTCACAGATACGCAGTATTTT.

This clonotype came up many times. A read error may account for a junction end that differs from germline. This rearrangement joins TRBV7-7 to TRBJ2-3; D gene unclear. Germline assignment: CDR1 SSHAT and CDR2 FNYEAQ (reference sequence). The CDR3 is made up of 13 amino acids. The CDR3 reads CASSLADTDTQYF. CDR3 coding DNA: TGTGCTAGCAGCTTAGCAGACACAGATACGCAGTATTTT.